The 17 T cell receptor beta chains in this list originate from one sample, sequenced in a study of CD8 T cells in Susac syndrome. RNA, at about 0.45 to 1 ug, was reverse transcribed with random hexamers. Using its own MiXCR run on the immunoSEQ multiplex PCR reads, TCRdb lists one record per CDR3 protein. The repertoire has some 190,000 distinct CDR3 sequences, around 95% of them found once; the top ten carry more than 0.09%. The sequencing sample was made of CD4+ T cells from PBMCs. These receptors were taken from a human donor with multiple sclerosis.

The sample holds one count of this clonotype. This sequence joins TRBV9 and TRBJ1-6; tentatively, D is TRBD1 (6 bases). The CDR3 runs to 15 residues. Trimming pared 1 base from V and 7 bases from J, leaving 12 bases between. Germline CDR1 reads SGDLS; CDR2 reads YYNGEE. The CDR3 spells CASSVTWQGNSPLHF. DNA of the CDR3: TGTGCCAGCAGCGTAACTTGGCAGGGGAATTCACCCCTCCACTTT.

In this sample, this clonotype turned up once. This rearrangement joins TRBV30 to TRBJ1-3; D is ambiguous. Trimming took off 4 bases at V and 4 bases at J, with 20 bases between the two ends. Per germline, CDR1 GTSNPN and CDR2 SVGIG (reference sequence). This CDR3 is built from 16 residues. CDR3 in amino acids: CAWTLRALSTGNTIYF. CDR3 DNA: TGTGCCTGGACCCTACGGGCCTTGAGTACAGGAAACACCATATATTTT.

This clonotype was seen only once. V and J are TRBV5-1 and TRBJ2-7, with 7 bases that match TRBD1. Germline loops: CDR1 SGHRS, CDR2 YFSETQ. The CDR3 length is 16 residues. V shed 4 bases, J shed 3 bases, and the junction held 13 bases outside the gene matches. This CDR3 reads CASSQTQGYRGYEQYF. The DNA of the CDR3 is TGCGCCAGCAGCCAAACACAGGGGTATAGGGGCTACGAGCAGTACTTC.

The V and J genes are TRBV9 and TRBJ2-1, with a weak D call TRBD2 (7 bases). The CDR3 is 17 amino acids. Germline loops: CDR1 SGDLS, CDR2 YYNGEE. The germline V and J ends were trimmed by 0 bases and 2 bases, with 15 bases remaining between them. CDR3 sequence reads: CASSVGGGRLAYNEQFF. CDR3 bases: TGTGCCAGCAGCGTAGGGGGGGGCCGTCTCGCCTACAATGAGCAGTTCTTC.

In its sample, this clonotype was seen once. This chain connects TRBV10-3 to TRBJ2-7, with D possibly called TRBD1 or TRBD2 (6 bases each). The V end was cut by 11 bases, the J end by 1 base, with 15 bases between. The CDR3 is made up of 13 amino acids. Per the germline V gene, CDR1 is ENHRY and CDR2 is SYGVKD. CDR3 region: CAVSEGGSYEQYF. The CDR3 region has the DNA TGTGCCGTAAGTGAGGGGGGATCCTACGAGCAGTACTTC.

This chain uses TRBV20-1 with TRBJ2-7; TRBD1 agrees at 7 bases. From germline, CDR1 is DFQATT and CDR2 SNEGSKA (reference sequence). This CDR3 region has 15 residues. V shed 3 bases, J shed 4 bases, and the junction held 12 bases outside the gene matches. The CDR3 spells CSARETGTAFYEQYF. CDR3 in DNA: TGCAGTGCTAGGGAGACCGGGACAGCCTTTTACGAGCAGTACTTC.

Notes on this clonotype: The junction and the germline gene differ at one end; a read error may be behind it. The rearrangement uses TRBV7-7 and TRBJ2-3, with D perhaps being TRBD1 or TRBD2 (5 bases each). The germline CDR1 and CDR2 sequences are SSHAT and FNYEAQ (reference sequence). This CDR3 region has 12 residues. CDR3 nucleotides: TGTGCTAGCAGTTCCGGGGCGGGCCCGCAGTATTTT. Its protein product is CASSSGAGPQYF.

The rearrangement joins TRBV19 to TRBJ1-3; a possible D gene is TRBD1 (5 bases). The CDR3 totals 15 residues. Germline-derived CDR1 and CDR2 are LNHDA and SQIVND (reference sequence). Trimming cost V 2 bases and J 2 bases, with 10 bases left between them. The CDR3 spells CASSISAGTGNTIYF. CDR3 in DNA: TGTGCCAGTAGTATAAGCGCAGGGACTGGAAACACCATATATTTT. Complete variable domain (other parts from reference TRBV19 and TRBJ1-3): DGGITQSPKYLFRKEGQNVTLSCEQNLNHDAMYWYRQDPGQGLRLIYYSQIVNDFQKGDIAEGYSVSREKKESFPLTVTSAQKNPTAFYLCASSISAGTGNTIYFGEGSWLTVV.

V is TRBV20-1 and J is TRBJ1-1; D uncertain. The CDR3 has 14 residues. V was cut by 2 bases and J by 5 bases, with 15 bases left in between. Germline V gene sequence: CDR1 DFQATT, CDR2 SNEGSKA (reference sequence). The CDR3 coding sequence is TGCAGTGCTAGAATATCCGGGATTACGACTGAAGCTTTCTTT. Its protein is CSARISGITTEAFF.

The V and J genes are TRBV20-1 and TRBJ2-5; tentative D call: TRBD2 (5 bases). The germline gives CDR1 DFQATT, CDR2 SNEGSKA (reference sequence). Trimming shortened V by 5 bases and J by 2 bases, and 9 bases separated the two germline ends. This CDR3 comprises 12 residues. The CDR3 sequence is CSASPGQETQYF. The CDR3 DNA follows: TGCAGTGCTTCCCCGGGGCAAGAGACCCAGTACTTC.

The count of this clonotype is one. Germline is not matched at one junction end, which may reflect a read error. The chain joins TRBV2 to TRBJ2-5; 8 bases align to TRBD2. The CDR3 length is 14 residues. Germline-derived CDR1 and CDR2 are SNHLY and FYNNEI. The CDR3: CASTEEAGGGTQYF. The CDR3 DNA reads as TGTGCCAGCACTGAAGAGGCGGGGGGTGGGACCCAGTACTTC.

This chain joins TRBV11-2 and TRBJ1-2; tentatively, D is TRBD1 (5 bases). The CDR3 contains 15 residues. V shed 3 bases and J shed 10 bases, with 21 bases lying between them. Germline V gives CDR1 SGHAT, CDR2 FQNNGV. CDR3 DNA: TGTGCCAGCAGCTTTTCCCGCGGGGGGATGTTTGTCTACACCTTC. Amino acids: CASSFSRGGMFVYTF.

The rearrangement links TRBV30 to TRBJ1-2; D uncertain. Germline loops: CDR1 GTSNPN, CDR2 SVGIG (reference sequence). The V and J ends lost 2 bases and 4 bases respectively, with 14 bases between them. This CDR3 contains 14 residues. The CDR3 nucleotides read TGTGCCTGGAGTCGAGGGCAGCTTATCTATGGCTACACCTTC. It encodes CAWSRGQLIYGYTF.

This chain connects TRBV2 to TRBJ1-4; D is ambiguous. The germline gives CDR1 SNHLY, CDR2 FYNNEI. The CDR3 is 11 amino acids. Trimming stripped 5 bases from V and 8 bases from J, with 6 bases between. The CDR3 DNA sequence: TGTGCCAGCAGTAAAAGGGAAAAACTGTTTTTT. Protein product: CASSKREKLFF. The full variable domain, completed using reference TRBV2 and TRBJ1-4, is EPEVTQTPSHQVTQMGQEVILRCVPISNHLYFYWYRQILGQKVEFLVSFYNNEISEKSEIFDDQFSVERPDGSNFTLKIRSTKLEDSAMYFCASSKREKLFFGSGTQLSVL.

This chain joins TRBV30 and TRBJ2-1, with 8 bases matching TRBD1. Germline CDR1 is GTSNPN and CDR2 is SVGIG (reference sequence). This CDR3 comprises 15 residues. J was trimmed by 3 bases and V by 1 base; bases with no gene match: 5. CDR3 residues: CAWSGTDRVYNEQFF. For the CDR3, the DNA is TGTGCCTGGAGTGGAACGGACAGGGTCTACAATGAGCAGTTCTTC.

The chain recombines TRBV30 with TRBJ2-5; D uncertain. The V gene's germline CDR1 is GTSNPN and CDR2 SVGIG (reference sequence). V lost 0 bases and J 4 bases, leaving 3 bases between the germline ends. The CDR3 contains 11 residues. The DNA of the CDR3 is TGTGCCTGGAGTGTGGCAGAGACCCAGTACTTC. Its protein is CAWSVAETQYF.

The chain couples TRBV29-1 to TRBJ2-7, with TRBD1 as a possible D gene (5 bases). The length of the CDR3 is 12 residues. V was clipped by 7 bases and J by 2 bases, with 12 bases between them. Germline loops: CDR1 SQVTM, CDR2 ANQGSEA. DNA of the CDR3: TGCAGCGCTGCCGACAGCGCCTACGAGCAGTACTTC. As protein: CSAADSAYEQYF.